The present T cell receptor beta chain was sequenced within a study of response to subunit inactivated influenza vaccine. General study findings and limits: That few new T cells are recruited by each seasonal influenza vaccination was the authors' suggestion.

One entry per CDR3 protein results from TCRdb running MiXCR on the RT-PCR reads. The sample comprises about 180,000 distinct CDR3 sequences, over 8.5% of which are singletons, and roughly 36% rests with the top ten. The V and J ends lost 8 bases and 7 bases, in that order; junction bases with no gene match: 6. Germline CDR1 and CDR2: LNHNV and YYDKDF (reference sequence). The CDR3 covers 13 residues. This clonotype was seen more than once but under ten times. The antigen is not known. The sample was CD8+ T cells sorted from PBMCs, taken roughly 24 months after vaccination. This chain joins TRBV15 and TRBJ2-2; 8 nucleotides line up with TRBD1. The clonotype was recovered from a man in his fifties or sixties who received an inactivated influenza vaccine. DNA for the CDR3: TGTGCCACCGCGGACAGGGAGGTCGGGGAGCTGTTTTTT. It encodes CATADREVGELFF.